The clone carrying this T cell receptor (beta chain) was picked up many times. No antigen is known for it. A single record per CDR3 protein comes from TCRdb applying MiXCR to the reads. The data hold 200,000 to 300,000 distinct CDR3 sequences, with around 8.7% observed a single time. The data were taken from a study of T cell repertoires in cytomegalovirus infection. Looking at the study overall: Indications of both CMV infection and matching HLA type were provided by public TCR beta signatures.

Study observations and caveats: The ex vivo response showed dominance by HLA-C-restricted CMV-specific TCR beta clonotypes. CMV carriers having the relevant HLA were flagged by cumulative public TCR beta family frequency.

In germline, CDR1 is SGHVS, CDR2 FQNEAQ. The J segment lost 2 bases and the V segment lost 5 bases, leaving 5 bases of the junction unmatched. The CDR3 covers 16 residues. The TCR originated in a human donor in good health (CMV status not recorded). Some clones in this sample may be carry-over from other donors' samples. The chain is built from TRBV7-8 and TRBJ2-1; 11 positions match TRBD1. Sequencing input: PBMCs. The CDR3 DNA sequence: TGTGCCAGCAGCCCTCGGGACAGGGGGGCCTACAATGAGCAGTTCTTC. Translated: CASSPRDRGAYNEQFF.